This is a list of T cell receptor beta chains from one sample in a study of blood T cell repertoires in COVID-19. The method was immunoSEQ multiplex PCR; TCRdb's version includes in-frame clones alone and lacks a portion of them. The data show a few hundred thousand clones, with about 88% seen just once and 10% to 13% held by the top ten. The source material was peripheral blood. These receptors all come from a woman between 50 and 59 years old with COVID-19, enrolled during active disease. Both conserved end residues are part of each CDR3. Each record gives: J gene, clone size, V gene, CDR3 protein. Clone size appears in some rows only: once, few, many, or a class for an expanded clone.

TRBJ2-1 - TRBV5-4 CASSPGLYNEQFF
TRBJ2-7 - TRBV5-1 CASSLSGGAYEQYF
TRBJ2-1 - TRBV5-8 CASSLGTVSFNEQFF
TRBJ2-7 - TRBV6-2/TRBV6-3 CASSYGGLNEQYF
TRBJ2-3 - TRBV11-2 CASSLSSRYTDTQYF
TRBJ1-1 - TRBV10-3 CAISQTGSMNTEAFF
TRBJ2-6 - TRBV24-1 CATSEPGGSGANVLTF
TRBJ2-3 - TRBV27 CATTAQGDTQYF
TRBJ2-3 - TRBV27 CASMSNTDTQYF
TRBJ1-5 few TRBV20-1 CSASEHHPNQPQHF
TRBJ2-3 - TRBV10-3 CAISDGDTQYF
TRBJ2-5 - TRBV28 CASSRGGRTLRETQYF
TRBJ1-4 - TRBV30 CAWGQGPNEKLFF
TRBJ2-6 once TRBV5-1 CASSPGTVWTSSYSYVLTF
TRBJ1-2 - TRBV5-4 CASTLGTGAKGYTF
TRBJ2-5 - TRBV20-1 CSAPGGETQYF
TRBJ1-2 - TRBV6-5 CASRRADRDYGYTF
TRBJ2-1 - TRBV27 CASSFREYYNEQFF
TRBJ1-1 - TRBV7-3 CASSHAGRGTEAFF
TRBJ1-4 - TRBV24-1 CATSERTGEKLFF
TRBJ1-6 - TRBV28 CASSPGLRNSPLHF
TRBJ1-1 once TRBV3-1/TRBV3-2 CASSQGAGEAFF
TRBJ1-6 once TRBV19 CASSPGGIGYNSPLHF
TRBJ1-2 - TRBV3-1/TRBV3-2 CASSHPGRQNGYTF
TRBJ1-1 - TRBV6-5 CASSRTGSNTEAFF
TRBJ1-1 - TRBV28 CASTPGGRLSFF
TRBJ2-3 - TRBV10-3 CAISVAGKPDTQYF
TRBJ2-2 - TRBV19 CASSIVGTGDTGELFF
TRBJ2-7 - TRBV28 CASSLSSRDRGYEQYF
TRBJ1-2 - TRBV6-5 CATQRDRGNGYTF
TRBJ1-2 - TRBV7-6 CASSGVAENGYTF
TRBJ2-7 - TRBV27 CASSFQPTGGDEQYF
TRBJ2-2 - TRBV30 CAWSPGRELFF
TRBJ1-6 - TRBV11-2 CASSLVSDRYSPLHF
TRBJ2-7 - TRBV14 CASSLRLPFSYEQYF
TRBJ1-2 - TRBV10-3 CAISNTGAATANYGYTF
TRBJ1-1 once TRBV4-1 CASSQLGGRNTEAFF
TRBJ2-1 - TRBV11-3 CASSLGVASEQFF
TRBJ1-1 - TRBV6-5 CASSLRVSGVGTEAFF
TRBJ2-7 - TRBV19 CASGIAGAYEQYF
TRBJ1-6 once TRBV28 CASSLRRGRAIAGTAYNSPLHF
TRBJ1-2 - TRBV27 CASSGDRSGGGYTF
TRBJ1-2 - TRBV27 CASSLSPAGGYTF
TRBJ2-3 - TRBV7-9 CASSLMLGTDTQYF
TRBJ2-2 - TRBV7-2 CASSLVGSDYTGELFF
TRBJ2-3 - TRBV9 CASSVAQGQGTDTQYF
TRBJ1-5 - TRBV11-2 CASSQDRGHQPQHF
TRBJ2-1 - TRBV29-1 CSVAGGRADRDSYNEQFF
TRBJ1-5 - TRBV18 CASSPGTGVQPQHF
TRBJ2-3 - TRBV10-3 CAISEPDSKQYF
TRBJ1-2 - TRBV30 CAWSVAGGAYGYTF